This is a list of T cell receptor beta chains from one sample in a study of PD-1 blockade in classical Hodgkin lymphoma. Repertoires were generated with immunoSEQ multiplex PCR, while TCRdb's copy carries only in-frame clones and drops some. In the table there are 40,000 to 50,000 clones, roughly 73% of which are singletons. This sample comprised peripheral blood mononuclear cells (PBMCs), obtained at baseline. The receptors derive from a human donor with classical Hodgkin lymphoma. The CDR3 runs from the conserved cysteine through the conserved F or W. Fields, in order: J gene, V gene, CDR3 protein.

J: TRBJ1-5; V: TRBV6-5; CDR3: CASKMSGTEGGSQHF
J: TRBJ1-2; V: TRBV5-1; CDR3: CASSLTWTYGYTF
J: TRBJ2-5; V: TRBV27; CDR3: CASSFQETQYF
J: TRBJ2-1; V: TRBV29-1; CDR3: CSVERRFSSYNEQFF
J: TRBJ2-6; V: TRBV9; CDR3: CASSPGQGMTGANVLTF
J: TRBJ2-5; V: TRBV4-1; CDR3: CASSHLGGGETQYF
J: TRBJ1-1; V: TRBV5-1; CDR3: CASSHEAGGMNTEAFF
J: TRBJ2-5; V: TRBV25-1; CDR3: CASSEFGGGGETQYF
J: TRBJ2-5; V: TRBV5-1; CDR3: CASSLEGQETQYF
J: TRBJ1-5; V: TRBV11-2; CDR3: CASSFSGDQPQHF
J: TRBJ2-2; V: TRBV6-5; CDR3: CASSYEGDTGELFF
J: TRBJ2-2; V: TRBV15; CDR3: CATSRDLGGELFF
J: TRBJ1-2; V: TRBV7-2; CDR3: CASSWYRTGANYGYTF
J: TRBJ1-2; V: TRBV27; CDR3: CASSWVWPGGNYGYTF
J: TRBJ1-4; V: TRBV2; CDR3: CASMRGSTNEKLFF
J: TRBJ2-7; V: TRBV7-6; CDR3: CASSQGTSGGEQYF
J: TRBJ2-7; V: TRBV19; CDR3: CASSESGFGTYEQYF
J: TRBJ1-6; V: TRBV18; CDR3: CASSPGEDSPLHF
J: TRBJ1-6; V: TRBV2; CDR3: CASSGQGPYNSPLHF
J: TRBJ2-5; V: TRBV5-1; CDR3: CASSLGAEETQYF
J: TRBJ1-1; V: TRBV19; CDR3: CASSIGGGEAFF
J: TRBJ2-3; V: TRBV6-1; CDR3: CASSERRNTQYF
J: TRBJ2-5; V: TRBV5-6; CDR3: CASQQGDPRETQYF
J: TRBJ2-2; V: TRBV7-9; CDR3: CASSPSETGELFF
J: TRBJ2-1; V: TRBV4-1; CDR3: CASSPRGGGPYNEQFF
J: TRBJ1-1; V: TRBV6-1; CDR3: CASTTGGFTEAFF
J: TRBJ1-2; V: TRBV7-9; CDR3: CASSPRTAPSNYGYTF
J: TRBJ2-1; V: TRBV20-1; CDR3: CSAGAYNEQFF
J: TRBJ1-2; V: TRBV5-8; CDR3: CASSLEGGGYGYTF
J: TRBJ1-2; V: TRBV10-1; CDR3: CASSPGKTYGYTF
J: TRBJ2-7; V: TRBV6-5; CDR3: CASSPTGFSYEQYF
J: TRBJ2-1; V: TRBV18; CDR3: CASSRPTVTYNEQFF
J: TRBJ2-3; V: TRBV7-2; CDR3: CASSSSRLAADTQYF
J: TRBJ2-3; V: TRBV7-6; CDR3: CASSLDWLAGDPDTQYF
J: TRBJ1-6; V: TRBV7-7; CDR3: CASSLDRSPNSPLHF
J: TRBJ1-6; V: TRBV7-2; CDR3: CASSPKSEGNSPLHF
J: TRBJ2-5; V: TRBV7-9; CDR3: CASSLGQNAETQYF
J: TRBJ1-3; V: TRBV10-1; CDR3: CASSESAAISGNTIYF
J: TRBJ2-5; V: TRBV15; CDR3: CATSPQVQIQETQYF
J: TRBJ1-2; V: TRBV10-3; CDR3: CAISEQPGQNSLYGYTF
J: TRBJ2-5; V: TRBV7-2; CDR3: CASSLGTGGETQYF
J: TRBJ2-1; V: TRBV4-3; CDR3: CASSQGQGAYNEQFF
J: TRBJ2-2; V: TRBV21-1; CDR3: CASSKMGTEGSRTTGELFF
J: TRBJ1-1; V: TRBV19; CDR3: CASSRGTSGSEAFF
J: TRBJ1-3; V: TRBV4-1; CDR3: CASSHLGQGRSGNTIYF
J: TRBJ2-7; V: TRBV6-1; CDR3: CASSDYREQYF
J: TRBJ1-1; V: TRBV18; CDR3: CASSLTGTGQTEAFF
J: TRBJ1-5; V: TRBV5-6; CDR3: CASSPSVGFIRNQPQHF
J: TRBJ2-7; V: TRBV5-1; CDR3: CASSFDSSSYEQYF
J: TRBJ2-5; V: TRBV7-2; CDR3: CASSLNGREETQYF
J: TRBJ1-1; V: TRBV5-1; CDR3: CASSQQGDRSEAFF
J: TRBJ1-6; V: TRBV18; CDR3: CASTGQYNSPLHF
J: TRBJ1-2; V: TRBV6-5; CDR3: CASSPTQVYGYTF
J: TRBJ2-7; V: TRBV30; CDR3: CAWSVQGAHEQYF